Listed below are T cell receptor beta chains from one sample, sequenced in a study of control samples from healthy donors and cancer patients. The protocol was immunoSEQ multiplex PCR, while the TCRdb copy is restricted to in-frame clones and leaves out a portion. The table shows under 200,000 clones, with 88% occurring only once. Sequencing was performed on blood. These receptors originate from a woman in her 30s in good health. Both conserved end residues are part of each CDR3. Fields, in order: J gene, D gene, V gene, clone size, CDR3 DNA, CDR3 protein. D genes are given only for firm matches. A clone size is listed for some rows: how often the clone was seen (once, few, many), or a class if it is expanded.

J: TRBJ1-4
D: -
V: TRBV5-1
size: -
DNA: TGCGCCAGCAGCTTTGGCCCGGCTAATGAAAAACTGTTTTTT
CDR3: CASSFGPANEKLFF

J: TRBJ2-4
D: -
V: TRBV29-1
size: -
DNA: TGCAGCGTTGAAGAAGAGTGGCGGGGCAAAAACATTCAGTACTTC
CDR3: CSVEEEWRGKNIQYF

J: TRBJ2-2
D: TRBD1
V: TRBV9
size: -
DNA: TGTGCCAGCAGCGCACAGGGGGGGGAGCTGTTTTTT
CDR3: CASSAQGGELFF

J: TRBJ1-2
D: -
V: TRBV4-1
size: -
DNA: TGCGCCAGCAGCCAAGGGGGCGGCTACACCTTC
CDR3: CASSQGGGYTF

J: TRBJ1-1
D: -
V: TRBV5-6
size: -
DNA: TGTGCCAGCAGCTTGAGAACCCCATCGGAAGCTTTCTTT
CDR3: CASSLRTPSEAFF

J: TRBJ2-3
D: -
V: TRBV28
size: once
DNA: TGTGCCAGCAGTGGTCCAGCCTCCCGCACAGATACGCAGTATTTT
CDR3: CASSGPASRTDTQYF

J: TRBJ1-5
D: -
V: TRBV2
size: -
DNA: TGTGCCAGCCAGAGCGATAGCAATCAGCCCCAGCATTTT
CDR3: CASQSDSNQPQHF

J: TRBJ1-4
D: -
V: TRBV27
size: -
DNA: TGTGCCAGCAGGAGGACAACTAATGAAAAACTGTTTTTT
CDR3: CASRRTTNEKLFF

J: TRBJ1-1
D: -
V: TRBV2
size: once
DNA: TGTGCCAGCAGTGATCGAGGACAGATGAACACTGAAGCTTTCTTT
CDR3: CASSDRGQMNTEAFF

J: TRBJ1-3
D: TRBD1
V: TRBV19
size: -
DNA: TGTGCCGGGACAGGGGATGGAAACACCATATATTTT
CDR3: CAGTGDGNTIYF

J: TRBJ1-2
D: -
V: TRBV18
size: -
DNA: TGTGCCAGCTCAAGTACTGACTATGGCTACACCTTC
CDR3: CASSSTDYGYTF

J: TRBJ2-1
D: TRBD2
V: TRBV9
size: -
DNA: TGTGCCAGCAGCACCGGGACTAGCGGGAGGGTTAATGAGCAGTTCTTC
CDR3: CASSTGTSGRVNEQFF

J: TRBJ2-1
D: -
V: TRBV24-1
size: -
DNA: TGTGCCACCAGTGTGGGTAGGGGAAATGAGCAGTTCTTC
CDR3: CATSVGRGNEQFF

J: TRBJ2-5
D: -
V: TRBV24-1
size: once
DNA: TGTGCCACCAGTGATGCCCGTAATAACCAAGAGACCCAGTACTTC
CDR3: CATSDARNNQETQYF

J: TRBJ1-5
D: -
V: TRBV6-1
size: -
DNA: TGTGCCAGCAGTGATATCCGGGGTCAGCCCCAGCATTTT
CDR3: CASSDIRGQPQHF

J: TRBJ1-1
D: -
V: TRBV6-6
size: -
DNA: TGTGCCAGCAGTTACTCGGCTGGGAACACTGAAGCTTTCTTT
CDR3: CASSYSAGNTEAFF

J: TRBJ1-1
D: -
V: TRBV24-1
size: -
DNA: TGTGCCACCAGTGGTGGCGGGAACACTGAAGCTTTCTTT
CDR3: CATSGGGNTEAFF

J: TRBJ1-6
D: -
V: TRBV2
size: -
DNA: TGTGCCAGCAGATTTACTAGCAGGGCCCCCCTCCACTTT
CDR3: CASRFTSRAPLHF

J: TRBJ2-2
D: TRBD1
V: TRBV2
size: -
DNA: TGTGCCAGCAGAGGGACAGGGGGCACTGGGGAGCTGTTTTTT
CDR3: CASRGTGGTGELFF

J: TRBJ1-6
D: TRBD1
V: TRBV19
size: -
DNA: TGTGCCAGTAGTAGACAGGGAGGTTCACCCCTCCACTTT
CDR3: CASSRQGGSPLHF

J: TRBJ1-1
D: TRBD1
V: TRBV2
size: -
DNA: TGTGCCAGCTCCGGGACAGAGTTTATGGTCTTT
CDR3: CASSGTEFMVF

J: TRBJ2-5
D: -
V: TRBV9
size: once
DNA: TGTGCCAGCAGCGAACCCCCAGGAGAGACCCAGTACTTC
CDR3: CASSEPPGETQYF

J: TRBJ2-1
D: -
V: TRBV28
size: -
DNA: TGTGCCAGCAGTCCTTATCCAGGGGCGATTCAATTTCAGTTCTTC
CDR3: CASSPYPGAIQFQFF

J: TRBJ2-3
D: TRBD2
V: TRBV11-2
size: -
DNA: TGTGCCAGCAGCTTCGGGACTAGCGGGAACCCAGATACGCAGTATTTT
CDR3: CASSFGTSGNPDTQYF

J: TRBJ2-3
D: TRBD2
V: TRBV24-1
size: -
DNA: TGTGCCACCAGTAGCCTAGCGGCCCCGGGAGATACGCAGTATTTT
CDR3: CATSSLAAPGDTQYF

J: TRBJ2-7
D: -
V: TRBV11-3
size: -
DNA: TGTGCCAGCAGCTTTAACAACGCCTACGAGCAGTACTTC
CDR3: CASSFNNAYEQYF

J: TRBJ1-2
D: -
V: TRBV6-1
size: -
DNA: TGTGCCAGCAGTGTCCTCTCGGGGCGCGATAACTATGGCTACACCTTC
CDR3: CASSVLSGRDNYGYTF

J: TRBJ2-5
D: TRBD2
V: TRBV7-7
size: -
DNA: TGTGCTAGCAGATCCGATAGCGGGGGGGTCGGGACCCAGTACTTC
CDR3: CASRSDSGGVGTQYF

J: TRBJ2-5
D: TRBD1
V: TRBV3-1/TRBV3-2
size: -
DNA: TGTGCCAGCAGCCAACAGGGGGCAGAGACCCAGTACTTC
CDR3: CASSQQGAETQYF

J: TRBJ2-3
D: -
V: TRBV21-1
size: -
DNA: TGTGCCAGCAGCACTCGAGCGGGAGATACGCAGTATTTT
CDR3: CASSTRAGDTQYF

J: TRBJ2-3
D: TRBD2
V: TRBV5-1
size: -
DNA: TGCGCCAGCAGCGCCAGCGGGAGGGGGACGCAGTATTTT
CDR3: CASSASGRGTQYF

J: TRBJ2-7
D: TRBD1
V: TRBV5-1
size: once
DNA: TGCGCCAGCAGCTTAAGCACAGGGGGCTACGAGCAGTACTTC
CDR3: CASSLSTGGYEQYF

J: TRBJ2-5
D: -
V: TRBV7-9
size: -
DNA: TGTGCCAGCAGCTTAATGCAGGGCCAAGAGACCCAGTACTTC
CDR3: CASSLMQGQETQYF

J: TRBJ2-1
D: -
V: TRBV5-4
size: -
DNA: TGTGCCAGCAGCCAAAGGGGGGTTACAGATCCCAAGCAGTTCTTC
CDR3: CASSQRGVTDPKQFF

J: TRBJ2-3
D: -
V: TRBV5-1
size: -
DNA: TGCGCCAGCAGCCCGCCCGTCAGTAGCACAGATACGCAGTATTTT
CDR3: CASSPPVSSTDTQYF

J: TRBJ1-5
D: -
V: TRBV3-1/TRBV3-2
size: -
DNA: TGTGCCAGCAGCCCAAGGGTGGAGAGCAATCAGCCCCAGCATTTT
CDR3: CASSPRVESNQPQHF

J: TRBJ1-2
D: -
V: TRBV6-1
size: -
DNA: TGTGCCAGCAGTGAAGTCGGCTACACCTTC
CDR3: CASSEVGYTF

J: TRBJ1-3
D: -
V: TRBV24-1
size: -
DNA: TGTGCCACCAGTGAGCTCTCTGGAAACACCATATATTTT
CDR3: CATSELSGNTIYF

J: TRBJ1-3
D: -
V: TRBV5-4
size: -
DNA: TGTGCCAGCAGCTCCCCACAGTCAGGAAACACCATATATTTT
CDR3: CASSSPQSGNTIYF

J: TRBJ1-3
D: TRBD1
V: TRBV28
size: -
DNA: TGTGCCAGCAGTGAACCGGGACAGGGAAAAAACACCATATATTTT
CDR3: CASSEPGQGKNTIYF